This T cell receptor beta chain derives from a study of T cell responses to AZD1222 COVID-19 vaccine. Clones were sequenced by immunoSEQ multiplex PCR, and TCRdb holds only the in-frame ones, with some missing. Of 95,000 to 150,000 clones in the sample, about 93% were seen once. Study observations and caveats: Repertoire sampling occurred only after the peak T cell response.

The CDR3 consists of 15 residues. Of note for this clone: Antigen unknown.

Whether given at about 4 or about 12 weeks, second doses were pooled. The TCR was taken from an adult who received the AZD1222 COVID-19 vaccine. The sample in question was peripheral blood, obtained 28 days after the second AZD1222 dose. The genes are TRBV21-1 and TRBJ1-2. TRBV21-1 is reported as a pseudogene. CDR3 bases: TGTGCCAGCAGCACTAATTGGAGGCCCAGCTATGGCTACACCTTC. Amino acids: CASSTNWRPSYGYTF.